The next 32 T cell receptor beta chains were all read from a single sample in a study of OX40 agonist ivuxolimab in advanced cancers. Here immunoSEQ multiplex PCR was the method, and the copy in TCRdb shows in-frame clones only, minus some. The data contain about 7,200 clones, over 60% of them singletons. This specimen was CD4+ or CD8+ T cells sorted from blood, taken in a trial of the OX40 agonist ivuxolimab. These receptors originate from an adult with an advanced solid tumor such as melanoma, head and neck, liver or kidney cancer.

The rearrangement uses TRBV14 and TRBJ1-1; no firm D call. This CDR3 contains 13 residues. The V gene lost 4 bases and the J gene lost 4 bases, with 10 bases spanning the gap. Per the germline V gene, CDR1 is SGHDN and CDR2 is FVKESK. The chain's CDR3 is CASSREGGTEAFF. CDR3 bases: TGTGCCAGCAGCCGTGAGGGAGGCACTGAAGCTTTCTTT.

The V gene is TRBV28, the J gene TRBJ2-7; D is undetermined. Looked up from germline, CDR1 is MDHEN and CDR2 is SYDVKM. V shed 4 bases and J shed 4 bases, with 14 bases lying between them. This CDR3 comprises 14 residues. CDR3 region: CASSSMDVIYEQYF. In nucleotides, the CDR3 is TGTGCCAGCAGTTCTATGGACGTAATTTACGAGCAGTACTTC.

CDR3 protein: CASGGGPPYEQYF. CDR3 nucleotide sequence: TGTGCCAGCGGCGGGGGGCCACCCTACGAGCAGTACTTC. This rearrangement joins TRBV5-5 to TRBJ2-7, with 8 bases identical to TRBD2. The J segment lost 2 bases and the V segment lost 7 bases, leaving 5 bases of the junction unmatched. CDR1 and CDR2 (germline): SGHKS, YYEKEE (reference sequence). The CDR3 is 13 residues long.

The rearrangement joins TRBV30 to TRBJ1-2; D remains ambiguous. The germline V gene encodes CDR1 GTSNPN and CDR2 SVGIG (reference sequence). The CDR3 extends over 14 amino acids. V was shortened by 4 bases and J by 4 bases, with 16 bases between the two germline ends. In nucleotides, the CDR3 is TGTGCCTGGACTCTTAAACTGGACGGCTATGGCTACACCTTC. This encodes CAWTLKLDGYGYTF.

This clone was seen a few times. The V call is TRBV12-2, the J call TRBJ2-7; TRBD1, the table's D call, was not compared with the DNA. TRBV12-2 is noted as a pseudogene. This CDR3 comprises 18 residues. CDR3 loop: CASRFIDSLKTGAYEQYF. The CDR3 DNA is TGTGCAAGTCGCTTCATTGACAGCTTAAAGACCGGCGCCTACGAGCAGTACTTC.

This chain connects TRBV7-9 to TRBJ1-2; TRBD1 aligns across 7 bases. V was pared by 6 bases and J by 8 bases, with 9 bases of the junction left unmatched. Germline CDR1 reads SEHNR; CDR2 reads FQNEAQ (reference sequence). CDR3 length: 13 residues. The CDR3 coding sequence is TGTGCCAGCAGTTATATGACAGGGACCGGCTACACCTTC. Its protein is CASSYMTGTGYTF.

The chain couples TRBV9 to TRBJ1-2; D ambiguous. CDR3 size: 14 residues. V was trimmed by 2 bases and J by 4 bases, leaving 12 bases between them. Per the germline V gene, CDR1 is SGDLS and CDR2 is YYNGEE. Written as DNA, the CDR3 is TGTGCCAGCAGCGTCGTCGGGTTTCCCTATGGCTACACCTTC. It yields the protein CASSVVGFPYGYTF.

The CDR3, as DNA: TGTGCCAGCAGCTCACCAGGTGGAGGCGGGACCGGGGAGCTGTTTTTT. This codes for CASSSPGGGGTGELFF. J is TRBJ2-2 and V is TRBV7-6; D is possibly TRBD2 (5 bases). The length of the CDR3 is 16 residues. Germline assignment: CDR1 SGHVS and CDR2 FNYEAQ. The V end was cut by 4 bases, the J end by 5 bases, with 17 bases between.

By its share, this clone is medium-sized. The chain carries TRBV6-5 and TRBJ2-7, with a possible D match to TRBD1 (7 bases). The V gene's germline CDR1 is MNHEY and CDR2 SVGAGI. Trimming left V 0 bases short and J 6 bases short, with 9 bases between. The CDR3 has 13 residues. CDR3 region: CASSYSRGAEQYF. In nucleotides, the CDR3 is TGTGCCAGCAGTTACTCCAGGGGGGCCGAGCAGTACTTC.

The V gene is TRBV30, the J gene TRBJ2-2; D is undetermined. This CDR3 contains 13 residues. The V end was cut by 0 bases, the J end by 6 bases, with 8 bases between. The V gene's germline CDR1 is GTSNPN and CDR2 SVGIG (reference sequence). The CDR3: CAWSVGRPGELFF. DNA for the CDR3: TGTGCCTGGAGTGTTGGTCGTCCCGGGGAGCTGTTTTTT.

This sequence joins TRBV28 and TRBJ2-1, with D unclear. This CDR3 has 14 amino acids. The V gene lost 6 bases and the J gene lost 0 bases, with 9 bases spanning the gap. Germline lookup yields CDR1 MDHEN and CDR2 SYDVKM. This CDR3 reads CASRVGSSYNEQFF. The CDR3 DNA reads as TGTGCCAGCAGAGTCGGCAGCTCCTACAATGAGCAGTTCTTC.

This rearrangement joins TRBV19 to TRBJ1-2; D is perhaps TRBD1 (6 bases). The CDR3 contains 15 residues. The ends were cut back, 5 bases at V and 4 bases at J, with 17 bases in the middle. Germline V gene sequence: CDR1 LNHDA, CDR2 SQIVND (reference sequence). The CDR3 DNA follows: TGTGCCAGTAGTCCGATACTACAGGGAATCTATGGCTACACCTTC. Translation: CASSPILQGIYGYTF.

This clone was seen just once. The J gene is TRBJ2-7, the V gene TRBV6-6; D unclear. The germline V gene has CDR1 MNHNY and CDR2 SVGAGI (reference sequence). The CDR3 is 16 residues long. Trimming shortened V by 2 bases and J by 0 bases, and 14 bases separated the two germline ends. The CDR3 loop reads CASSYPHEGSSYEQYF. The CDR3 DNA sequence: TGTGCCAGCAGTTACCCCCATGAAGGAAGCTCCTACGAGCAGTACTTC.

The rearrangement uses TRBV7-9 and TRBJ2-3; 10 bases map to TRBD2. The CDR3 length is 15 residues. CDR1 is SEHNR and CDR2 is FQNEAQ in the germline V gene (reference sequence). The ends lost 2 bases at V and 4 bases at J; junction bases unmatched: 3. The CDR3 nucleotides read TGTGCCAGCAGCTTACTCGGACTAGCGGCAGATACGCAGTATTTT. Encoded protein: CASSLLGLAADTQYF.

The CDR3 loop is CASSLVGAGGINQPQHF. In DNA form, the CDR3 reads TGTGCCAGCAGCTTAGTGGGGGCAGGGGGCATAAATCAGCCCCAGCATTTT. The chain carries TRBV7-9 and TRBJ1-5; 8 bases align to TRBD1. The V segment lost 1 base and the J segment 4 bases; nucleotides outside the gene matches: 9. CDR1 SEHNR and CDR2 FQNEAQ come from the germline V gene (reference sequence). The CDR3 spans 17 residues.

By proportion, this clone is medium-sized (0.01 to 0.1%). The chain links TRBV5-1 to TRBJ2-3; TRBD1 might be the D (5 bases). CDR3 length: 17 amino acids. The V gene lost 0 bases and the J gene lost 2 bases, with 16 bases spanning the gap. Germline CDR1 SGHRS, CDR2 YFSETQ. The CDR3 nucleotides are TGCGCCAGCAGCTTGGCTCTAGACAGTCCCTCCACAGATACGCAGTATTTT. Protein sequence: CASSLALDSPSTDTQYF.

This clone has only a few counts. This rearrangement joins TRBV9 to TRBJ2-7; 7 bases map to TRBD2. Germline V gene lookup returns CDR1 SGDLS and CDR2 YYNGEE. The CDR3 is 16 residues long. V shed 4 bases and J 2 bases; nucleotides not matched to a gene: 12. The CDR3 DNA follows: TGTGCCAGCAGCCCACCTGGAGCTAGCGGAACCTACGAGCAGTACTTC. Translating it yields CASSPPGASGTYEQYF.

The genes are TRBV18 and TRBJ1-1, with D hard to call. V dropped 4 bases and J dropped 0 bases, with 12 bases sitting between them. Germline lookup yields CDR1 KGHSH and CDR2 LQKENI. This CDR3 contains 15 residues. The CDR3 sequence is CASSLSGSVNTEAFF. CDR3 in DNA: TGTGCCAGCTCACTCTCGGGCAGTGTGAACACTGAAGCTTTCTTT.

The rearrangement joins TRBV19 to TRBJ1-1; D perhaps matches TRBD1 (5 bases). V was trimmed by 9 bases and J by 5 bases, leaving 10 bases between them. Per germline, CDR1 LNHDA and CDR2 SQIVND (reference sequence). The CDR3 is made up of 11 amino acids. The DNA of the CDR3 is TGTGCCAGCTGGGACTTTACTGAAGCTTTCTTT. The encoded protein is CASWDFTEAFF.

Comment on this clone: Other DNA variants within this sample encode the same CDR3. V is TRBV27 and J is TRBJ2-1, with D unclear. Trimming took 5 bases from V and 8 from J, leaving 10 bases between them. CDR1 MNHEY and CDR2 SMNVEV come from the germline V gene (reference sequence). The CDR3 extends over 12 amino acids. CDR3 nucleotide sequence: TGTGCCAGCAGTCTCCTGGGCGATGAGCAGTTCTTC. Its protein is CASSLLGDEQFF.

This rearrangement joins TRBV6-1 to TRBJ1-2; the match to TRBD1 covers 10 bases. The CDR3 consists of 18 residues. V trimming: 2 bases; J trimming: 0 bases; junction bases outside the gene matches: 9. The germline V gene encodes CDR1 MNHNS and CDR2 SASEGT. CDR3 sequence reads: CASSETGTGVFSNYGYTF. For the CDR3, the DNA is TGTGCCAGCAGTGAAACCGGGACAGGGGTTTTCTCTAACTATGGCTACACCTTC.

The gene calls are TRBV10-2 and TRBJ2-2; no clear D. Germline CDR1 reads WSHSY; CDR2 reads SAAADI. Trimming left V 8 bases short and J 5 bases short, with 18 bases between. The CDR3 runs to 15 residues. The CDR3 reads CASRMGGLGTGELFF. DNA of the CDR3: TGCGCCAGCCGAATGGGTGGCTTAGGGACCGGGGAGCTGTTTTTT.

The chain uses TRBV19 and TRBJ1-5, with D perhaps matching TRBD1 (6 bases). V was pared by 7 bases and J by 1 base, with 14 bases between. The CDR3 is 15 amino acids. Per germline, CDR1 LNHDA and CDR2 SQIVND (reference sequence). This CDR3 is CASTMGAGSNQPQHF. DNA for the CDR3: TGTGCCAGTACCATGGGGGCGGGGAGCAATCAGCCCCAGCATTTT.

The table lists this clone with a count of one. The chain uses TRBV5-1 and TRBJ2-7; D possibly corresponds to TRBD1 (5 bases). This CDR3 is 12 amino acids long. The germline V and J ends were trimmed by 3 bases and 3 bases, with 7 bases remaining between them. Germline CDR1 reads SGHRS; CDR2 reads YFSETQ. The DNA of the CDR3 is TGCGCCAGCAGCTCCGACAGCTACGAGCAGTACTTC. This sequence encodes CASSSDSYEQYF.

V gene TRBV7-9 combines with J gene TRBJ2-7; D is possibly TRBD2 (5 bases). Trimming shortened V by 3 bases and J by 3 bases, and 21 bases separated the two germline ends. In germline, CDR1 is SEHNR, CDR2 FQNEAQ (reference sequence). This CDR3 region has 17 residues. CDR3 in amino acids: CASSFGRVGNSIYEQYF. CDR3 coding DNA: TGTGCCAGCAGCTTCGGGCGGGTAGGCAATTCTATCTACGAGCAGTACTTC.

As DNA, the CDR3 is TGTGCCAGCAGCGTAGTGTCCGGGGAGCTGTTTTTT. It is translated as CASSVVSGELFF. This chain connects TRBV9 to TRBJ2-2; no reliable D call. This CDR3 spans 12 amino acids. The V end was cut by 0 bases, the J end by 6 bases, with 3 bases between. The germline V gene has CDR1 SGDLS and CDR2 YYNGEE. The full variable domain, rest sourced from reference TRBV9 and TRBJ2-2, is DSGVTQTPKHLITATGQRVTLRCSPRSGDLSVYWYQQSLDQGLQFLIQYYNGEERAKGNILERFSAQQFPDLHSELNLSSLELGDSALYFCASSVVSGELFFGEGSRLTVL.

This clone was counted between two and nine times. V is TRBV7-9 and J is TRBJ2-5; D is undetermined. The length of the CDR3 is 13 residues. V dropped 2 bases and J dropped 5 bases, with 9 bases sitting between them. Per the germline V gene, CDR1 is SEHNR and CDR2 is FQNEAQ (reference sequence). The CDR3 region has the DNA TGTGCCAGCAGCTTAAGTAAGGCGGAGACCCAGTACTTC. This gives the protein CASSLSKAETQYF.

The CDR3 bases are TGTGCCAGCAGCTTAGGTAGGGGGCTGGGAACTGAAGCTTTCTTT. Its protein product is CASSLGRGLGTEAFF. The rearrangement joins TRBV7-9 to TRBJ1-1, with 7 nucleotides matching TRBD1. V was clipped by 1 base and J by 5 bases; unmatched bases: 7. Looked up from germline, CDR1 is SEHNR and CDR2 is FQNEAQ (reference sequence). The CDR3 has 15 amino acids.

The chain carries TRBV27 and TRBJ2-3, with D hard to call. This CDR3 is 12 amino acids long. CDR1 and CDR2 (germline): MNHEY, SMNVEV (reference sequence). V was trimmed by 5 bases and J by 2 bases, leaving 5 bases between them. CDR3 DNA: TGTGCCAGCAGTCCTTACACAGATACGCAGTATTTT. Protein product: CASSPYTDTQYF.

This clone appeared a single time. CDR3: CASSDIPIHGHGNTIYF. For the CDR3, the DNA is TGTGCCAGCAGTGACATTCCCATACATGGACACGGAAACACCATATATTTT. The V call is TRBV6-4, the J call TRBJ1-3; possibly TRBD1 for D (5 bases). CDR3 length: 17 residues. V lost 2 bases, J lost 4 bases, and 18 bases lay in between. Germline CDR1 is MRHNA and CDR2 is SNTAGT.

This sequence joins TRBV29-1 and TRBJ1-2; D gene uncertain. CDR1 is SQVTM, CDR2 ANQGSEA, per germline. The CDR3 is made up of 13 amino acids. V lost 2 bases, J lost 4 bases, and 11 bases lay in between. The CDR3 spells CSVETAGVYGYTF. In nucleotides, the CDR3 is TGCAGCGTTGAAACGGCTGGGGTCTATGGCTACACCTTC.

The V gene is TRBV19, the J gene TRBJ2-7, with D perhaps TRBD2 (6 bases). This CDR3 has 13 amino acids. Per germline, CDR1 LNHDA and CDR2 SQIVND (reference sequence). V was cut by 1 base and J by 7 bases, with 11 bases left in between. As DNA, the CDR3 is TGTGCCAGTAGTATAGCGGGAGAGGAAGAGCAGTACTTC. Its translation is CASSIAGEEEQYF.